What follows are 4 T cell receptor beta chains derived from one specimen sequenced in a study of T cells in localized non-small cell lung cancer. TCRdb's copy holds only in-frame clones and misses some; the assay was immunoSEQ multiplex PCR. The profile covers about 56,000 clones, with roughly 89% appearing a single time and 5.2% taken by the ten largest. This sample comprised peripheral blood, obtained before any cancer treatment. Receptor source: a woman between 35 and 70 years old with stage I lung adenocarcinoma.

The CDR3 region has the DNA TGTGCCAGCAGCTTAGCGGTACTAGCGCACGGGGAGCTGTTTTTT. Its protein product is CASSLAVLAHGELFF. This chain links TRBV7-2 with TRBJ2-2; 7 bases map to TRBD2. The CDR3 has 15 amino acids. V was pared by 0 bases and J by 7 bases, with 5 bases of the junction left unmatched. Germline loops: CDR1 SGHTA, CDR2 FQGNSA.

This clone came up a few times. CDR3 region: CASSLVGRGGDTQYF. For the CDR3, the DNA is TGTGCCAGCAGCTTAGTGGGGCGGGGCGGAGATACGCAGTATTTT. The genes are TRBV7-2 and TRBJ2-3, with a possible D match to TRBD2 (6 bases). The CDR3 length is 15 residues. The germline V and J ends were trimmed by 1 base and 5 bases, with 13 bases remaining between them. Looked up from germline, CDR1 is SGHTA and CDR2 is FQGNSA. Full variable domain (outside the CDR3, taken from reference TRBV7-2 and TRBJ2-3): GAGVSQSPSNKVTEKGKDVELRCDPISGHTALYWYRQSLGQGLEFLIYFQGNSAPDKSGLPSDRFSAERTGGSVSTLTIQRTQQEDSAVYLCASSLVGRGGDTQYFGPGTRLTVL.

The genes are TRBV6-6 and TRBJ1-1; 7 bases are shared with TRBD1. Germline CDR1 reads MNHNY; CDR2 reads SVGAGI (reference sequence). This CDR3 region has 15 residues. The V segment lost 2 bases and the J segment 0 bases; nucleotides outside the gene matches: 3. CDR3 nucleotide sequence: TGTGCCAGCAGTTACCGACAGGGCATGAACACTGAAGCTTTCTTT. Its protein is CASSYRQGMNTEAFF.

The CDR3 nucleotides are TGCGCCAGCGGATTGTCAACAGGGGGCAATGAGCAGTTCTTC. Amino acid sequence: CASGLSTGGNEQFF. This rearrangement joins TRBV5-1 to TRBJ2-1; TRBD1 aligns across 8 bases. Germline V gene data show CDR1 as SGHRS and CDR2 as YFSETQ. With 7 bases clipped from V and 6 bases from J, the junction kept 9 bases outside the gene matches. The CDR3 loop spans 14 amino acids. Full variable domain (remainder filled in from reference TRBV5-1 and TRBJ2-1): KAGVTQTPRYLIKTRGQQVTLSCSPISGHRSVSWYQQTPGQGLQFLFEYFSETQRNKGNFPGRFSGRQFSNSRSEMNVSTLELGDSALYLCASGLSTGGNEQFFGPGTRLTVL.